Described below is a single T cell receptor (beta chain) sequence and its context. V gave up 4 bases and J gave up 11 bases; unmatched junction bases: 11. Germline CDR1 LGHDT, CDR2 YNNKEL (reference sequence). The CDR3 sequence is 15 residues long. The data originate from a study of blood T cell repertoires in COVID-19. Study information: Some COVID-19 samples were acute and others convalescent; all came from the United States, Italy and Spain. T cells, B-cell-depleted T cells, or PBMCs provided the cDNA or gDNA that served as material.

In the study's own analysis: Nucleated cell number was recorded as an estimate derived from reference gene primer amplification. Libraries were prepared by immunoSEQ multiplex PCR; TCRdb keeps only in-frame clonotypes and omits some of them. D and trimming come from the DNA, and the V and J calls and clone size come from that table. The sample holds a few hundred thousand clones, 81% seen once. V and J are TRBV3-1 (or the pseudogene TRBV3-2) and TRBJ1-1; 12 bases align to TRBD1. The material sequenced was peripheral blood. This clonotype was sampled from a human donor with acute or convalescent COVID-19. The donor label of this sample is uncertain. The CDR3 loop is CASSLAGTGGMGAFF. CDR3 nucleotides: TGTGCCAGCAGCCTAGCCGGGACAGGGGGCATGGGTGCTTTCTTT.